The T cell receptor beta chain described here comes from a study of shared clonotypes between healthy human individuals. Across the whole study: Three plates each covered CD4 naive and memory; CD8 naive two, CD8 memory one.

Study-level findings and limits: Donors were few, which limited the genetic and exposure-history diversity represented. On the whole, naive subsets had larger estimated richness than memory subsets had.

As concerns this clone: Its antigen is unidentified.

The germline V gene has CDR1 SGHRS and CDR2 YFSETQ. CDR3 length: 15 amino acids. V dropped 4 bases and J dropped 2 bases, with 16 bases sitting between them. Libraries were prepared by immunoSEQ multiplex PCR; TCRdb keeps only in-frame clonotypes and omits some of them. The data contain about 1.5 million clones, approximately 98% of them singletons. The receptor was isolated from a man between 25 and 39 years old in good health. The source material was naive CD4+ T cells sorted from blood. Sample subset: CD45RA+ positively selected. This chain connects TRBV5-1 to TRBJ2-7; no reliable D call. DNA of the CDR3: TGCGCCAGCAGCATAGAGAAGGGCAGACCCTACGAGCAGTACTTC. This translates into CASSIEKGRPYEQYF.